A few counts support the clone carrying this T cell receptor (beta chain). Its antigen is currently unknown. The sample comes from a study of blood T cells in healthy people across ages. In germline, CDR1 is LNHNV, CDR2 YYDKDF (reference sequence). With 0 bases clipped from V and 6 bases from J, the junction kept 3 bases outside the gene matches. The CDR3 totals 15 residues. Primed by a sample-barcoded 5' primer and a J-beta primer mix, a second PCR proceeded for 7 to 11 cycles. MiXCR was run by TCRdb on the 5' RACE reads, yielding one entry per CDR3 protein. The sample has fewer than 800,000 distinct CDR3 sequences; under 25% are singletons. The study, taken as a whole, reports: The unsorted PBMCs prevented any conclusive comparison of naive versus antigen-experienced cells. Significant beta diversity loss was already apparent by age roughly 40, declining roughly linearly. Underestimates were what the diversity estimates from one million T cells were considered to be.

Healthy Caucasian individuals from Russia aged about 6 to 95 were enrolled as donors. The sample comprised blood. The sequence was obtained from a man aged 65 to 85 in good health. The genes are TRBV15 and TRBJ2-3; 10 bases agree with TRBD1. The CDR3 region has the DNA TGTGCCACCAGCAGAGAAGGGACAGGGGTGGATACGCAGTATTTT. Residues: CATSREGTGVDTQYF.